This TCR beta chain originates from a study of T cell responses to AZD1222 COVID-19 vaccine. Here immunoSEQ multiplex PCR was the method, and the copy in TCRdb shows in-frame clones only, minus some. This sample yields 110,000 or so clones, of which more than 75% are seen a single time; less than 4% belongs to the top ten. With respect to this clone: The antigen remains undetermined.

Germline CDR1 is MNHEY and CDR2 is SVGAGI. After removal of 5 bases from V and 3 bases from J, the junction contained 3 bases not matched to a gene. The CDR3 has 14 residues. General study points: Just six people given AZD1222 tested seropositive at baseline. Nearly half of spike-specific TCRs reportedly target unmutated variant regions. The donors showed a predominance of white British ancestry and of females, with possible underestimation of clonal diversity.

The sequencing here drew on peripheral blood, taken 28 days after the second AZD1222 dose. V and J are TRBV6-5 and TRBJ2-5, with 10 positions matching TRBD1. The sequence was collected from an adult who received the AZD1222 COVID-19 vaccine. The CDR3 reads CASSLGTGEETQYF. CDR3 DNA: TGTGCCAGCAGTCTTGGGACAGGGGAAGAGACCCAGTACTTC.